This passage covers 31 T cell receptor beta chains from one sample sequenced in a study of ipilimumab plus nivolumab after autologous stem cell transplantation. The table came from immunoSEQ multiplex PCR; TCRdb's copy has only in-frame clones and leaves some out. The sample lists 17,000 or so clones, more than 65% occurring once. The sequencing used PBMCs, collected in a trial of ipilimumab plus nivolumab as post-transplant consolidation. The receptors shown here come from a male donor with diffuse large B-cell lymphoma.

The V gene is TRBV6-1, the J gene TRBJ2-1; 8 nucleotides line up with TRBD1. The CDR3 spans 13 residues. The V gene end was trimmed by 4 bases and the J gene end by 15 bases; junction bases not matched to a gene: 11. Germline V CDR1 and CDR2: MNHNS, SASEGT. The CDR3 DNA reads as TGTGCCAGCAGTGGCCCGGACAGGGTTGTGGCGTTCTTC. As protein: CASSGPDRVVAFF.

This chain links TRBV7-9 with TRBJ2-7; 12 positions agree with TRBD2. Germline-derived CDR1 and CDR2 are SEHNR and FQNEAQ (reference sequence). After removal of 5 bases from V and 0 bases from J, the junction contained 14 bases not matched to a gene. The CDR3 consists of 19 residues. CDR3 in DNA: TGTGCCAGCAGCCCCCGGCCCAGGACTAGCGGGACTAGCTCCTACGAGCAGTACTTC. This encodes CASSPRPRTSGTSSYEQYF. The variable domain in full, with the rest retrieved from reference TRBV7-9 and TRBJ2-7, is DTGVSQNPRHKITKRGQNVTFRCDPISEHNRLYWYRQTLGQGPEFLTYFQNEAQLEKSRLLSDRFSAERPKGSFSTLEIQRTEQGDSAMYLCASSPRPRTSGTSSYEQYFGPGTRLTVT.

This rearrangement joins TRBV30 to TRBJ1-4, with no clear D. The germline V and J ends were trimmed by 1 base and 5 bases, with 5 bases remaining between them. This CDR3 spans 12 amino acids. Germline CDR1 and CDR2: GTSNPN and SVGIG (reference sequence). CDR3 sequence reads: CAWSAANEKLFF. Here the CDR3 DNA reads TGTGCCTGGAGTGCTGCCAATGAAAAACTGTTTTTT. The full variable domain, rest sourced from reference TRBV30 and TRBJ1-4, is SQTIHQWPATLVQPVGSPLSLECTVEGTSNPNLYWYRQAAGRGLQLLFYSVGIGQISSEVPQNLSASRPQDRQFILSSKKLLLSDSGFYLCAWSAANEKLFFGSGTQLSVL.

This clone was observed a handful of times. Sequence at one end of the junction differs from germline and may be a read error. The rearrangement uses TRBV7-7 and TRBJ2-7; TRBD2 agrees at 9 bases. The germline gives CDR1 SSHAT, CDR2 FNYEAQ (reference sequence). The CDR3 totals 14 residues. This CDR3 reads CASSLAPLAGEQYF. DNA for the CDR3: TGTGCTAGCAGCTTAGCGCCACTAGCGGGCGAGCAGTACTTC.

The CDR3 bases are TGTGCCAGCAGACGATTGACAGGGCACTATGAAAAACTGTTTTTT. Its protein is CASRRLTGHYEKLFF. This chain uses TRBV27 with TRBJ1-4; 7 bases fit TRBD1. V lost 6 bases, J lost 6 bases, and 10 bases stayed unmatched. CDR1 is MNHEY and CDR2 is SMNVEV in the germline V gene (reference sequence). The CDR3 loop spans 15 amino acids. Full variable domain (missing parts from reference TRBV27 and TRBJ1-4): EAQVTQNPRYLITVTGKKLTVTCSQNMNHEYMSWYRQDPGLGLRQIYYSMNVEVTDKGDVPEGYKVSRKEKRNFPLILESPSPNQTSLYFCASRRLTGHYEKLFFGSGTQLSVL.

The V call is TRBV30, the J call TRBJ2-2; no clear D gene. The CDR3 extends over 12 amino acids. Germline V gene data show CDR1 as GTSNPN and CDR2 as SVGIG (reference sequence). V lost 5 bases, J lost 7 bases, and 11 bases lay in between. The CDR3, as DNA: TGTGCCTGGGCCCCATTTAACGGGGAGCTGTTTTTT. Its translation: CAWAPFNGELFF.

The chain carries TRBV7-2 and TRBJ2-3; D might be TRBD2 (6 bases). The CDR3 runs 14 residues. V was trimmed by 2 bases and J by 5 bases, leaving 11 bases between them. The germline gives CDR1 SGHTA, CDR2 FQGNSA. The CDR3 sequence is CASSLTLGGDTQYF. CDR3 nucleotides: TGTGCCAGCAGCTTAACTCTCGGGGGAGATACGCAGTATTTT.

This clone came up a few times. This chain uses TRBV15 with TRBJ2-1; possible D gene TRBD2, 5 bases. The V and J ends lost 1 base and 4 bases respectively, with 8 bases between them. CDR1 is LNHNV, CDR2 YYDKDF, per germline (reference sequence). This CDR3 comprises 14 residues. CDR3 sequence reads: CATSRVTGYNEQFF. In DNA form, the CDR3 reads TGTGCCACCAGCAGAGTCACGGGGTACAATGAGCAGTTCTTC.

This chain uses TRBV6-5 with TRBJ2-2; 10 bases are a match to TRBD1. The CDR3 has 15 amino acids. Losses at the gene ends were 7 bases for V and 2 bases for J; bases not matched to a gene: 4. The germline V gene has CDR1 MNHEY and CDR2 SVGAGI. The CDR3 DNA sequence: TGTGCCAGCACCAGGGACAGGGGAAACACCGGGGAGCTGTTTTTT. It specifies CASTRDRGNTGELFF.

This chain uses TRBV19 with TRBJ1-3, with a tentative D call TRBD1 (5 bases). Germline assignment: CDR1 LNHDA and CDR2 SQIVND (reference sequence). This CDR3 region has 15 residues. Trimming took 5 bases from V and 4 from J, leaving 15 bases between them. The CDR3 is CASSPQVRAGNTIYF. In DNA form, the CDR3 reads TGTGCCAGTAGTCCACAGGTCCGAGCGGGAAACACCATATATTTT.

CDR3 sequence reads: CAHKPQGGGTGELFF. As DNA, the CDR3 is TGTGCCCACAAACCCCAGGGGGGAGGCACCGGGGAGCTGTTTTTT. The gene calls are TRBV30 and TRBJ2-2; D perhaps matches TRBD1 (7 bases). The CDR3 extends over 15 amino acids. V shed 8 bases and J shed 4 bases, with 20 bases lying between them. Germline loops: CDR1 GTSNPN, CDR2 SVGIG (reference sequence).

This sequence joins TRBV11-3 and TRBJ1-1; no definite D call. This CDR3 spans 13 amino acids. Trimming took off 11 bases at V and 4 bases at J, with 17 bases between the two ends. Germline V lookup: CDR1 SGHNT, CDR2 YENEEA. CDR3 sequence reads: CASNVPSGTEAFF. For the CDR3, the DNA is TGTGCCTCTAACGTACCCTCAGGCACTGAAGCTTTCTTT.

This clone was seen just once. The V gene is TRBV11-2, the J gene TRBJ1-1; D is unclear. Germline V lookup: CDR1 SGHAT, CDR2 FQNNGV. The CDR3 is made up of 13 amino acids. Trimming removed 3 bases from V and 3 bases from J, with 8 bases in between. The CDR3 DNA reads TGTGCCAGCAGCTTGGCGACGTACACTGAAGCTTTCTTT. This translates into CASSLATYTEAFF.

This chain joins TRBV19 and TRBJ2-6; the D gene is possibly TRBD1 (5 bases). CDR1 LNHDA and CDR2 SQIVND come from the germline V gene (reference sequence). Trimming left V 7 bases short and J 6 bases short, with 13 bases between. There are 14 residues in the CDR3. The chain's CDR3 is CASKIAGLANVLTF. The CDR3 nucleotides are TGTGCCAGTAAAATCGCAGGGCTGGCCAACGTCCTGACTTTC.

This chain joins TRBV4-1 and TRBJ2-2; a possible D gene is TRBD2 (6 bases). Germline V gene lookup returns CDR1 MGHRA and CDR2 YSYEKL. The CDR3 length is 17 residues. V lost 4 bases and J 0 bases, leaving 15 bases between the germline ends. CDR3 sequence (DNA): TGCGCCAGCAGCCGGGGGTTCGGGACTCCGAACACCGGGGAGCTGTTTTTT. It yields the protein CASSRGFGTPNTGELFF.

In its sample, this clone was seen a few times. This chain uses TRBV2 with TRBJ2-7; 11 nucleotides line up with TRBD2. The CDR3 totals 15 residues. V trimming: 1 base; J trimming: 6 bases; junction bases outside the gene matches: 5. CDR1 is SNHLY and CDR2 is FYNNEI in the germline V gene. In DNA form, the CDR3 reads TGTGCCAGCAGTGAAGGGGGTCTAGCGGGAGGCGAGCAGTACTTC. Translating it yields CASSEGGLAGGEQYF.

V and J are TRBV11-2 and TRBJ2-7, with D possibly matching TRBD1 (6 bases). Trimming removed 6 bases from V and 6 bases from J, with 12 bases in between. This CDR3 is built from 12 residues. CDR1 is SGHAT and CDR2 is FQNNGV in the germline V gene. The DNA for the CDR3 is TGTGCCAGCAGTCGGGCAGGGGTCGAGCAGTACTTC. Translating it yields CASSRAGVEQYF.

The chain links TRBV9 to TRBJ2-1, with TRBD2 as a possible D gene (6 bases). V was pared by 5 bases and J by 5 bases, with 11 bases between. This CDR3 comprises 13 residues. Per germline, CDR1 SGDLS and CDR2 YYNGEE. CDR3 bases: TGTGCCAGCAGTCCGGGACTCCACAATGAGCAGTTCTTC. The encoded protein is CASSPGLHNEQFF.

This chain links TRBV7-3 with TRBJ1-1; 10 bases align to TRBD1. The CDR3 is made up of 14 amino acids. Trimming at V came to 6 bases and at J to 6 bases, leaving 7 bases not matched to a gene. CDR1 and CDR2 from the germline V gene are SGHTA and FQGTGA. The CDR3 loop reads CASRTTGGASEAFF. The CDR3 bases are TGTGCCAGCAGAACGACAGGGGGCGCTTCTGAAGCTTTCTTT.

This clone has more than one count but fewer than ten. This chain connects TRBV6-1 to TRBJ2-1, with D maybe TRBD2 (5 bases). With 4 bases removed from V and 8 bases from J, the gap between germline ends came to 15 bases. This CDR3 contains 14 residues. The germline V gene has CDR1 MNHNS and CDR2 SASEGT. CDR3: CASSVVLASDEQFF. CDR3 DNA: TGTGCCAGCAGTGTAGTCCTAGCTTCGGATGAGCAGTTCTTC.

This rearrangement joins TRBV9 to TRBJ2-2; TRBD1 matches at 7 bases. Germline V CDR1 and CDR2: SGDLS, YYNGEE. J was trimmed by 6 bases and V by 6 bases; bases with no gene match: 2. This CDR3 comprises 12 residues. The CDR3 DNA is TGTGCCAGCACCAGGGGGTCCGGGGAGCTGTTTTTT. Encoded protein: CASTRGSGELFF.

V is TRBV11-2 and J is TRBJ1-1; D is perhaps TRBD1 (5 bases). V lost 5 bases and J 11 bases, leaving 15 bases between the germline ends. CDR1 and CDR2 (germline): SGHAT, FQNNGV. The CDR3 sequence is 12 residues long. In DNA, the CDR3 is TGTGCCAGCAGCCCCCGGGTCCGGGGGGCTTTCTTT. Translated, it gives CASSPRVRGAFF.

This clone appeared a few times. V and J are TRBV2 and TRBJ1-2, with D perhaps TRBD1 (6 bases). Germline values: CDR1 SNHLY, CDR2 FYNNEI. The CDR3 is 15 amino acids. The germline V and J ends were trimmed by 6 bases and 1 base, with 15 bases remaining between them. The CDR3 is CASSAGGSNNYGYTF. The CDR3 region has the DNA TGTGCCAGCAGCGCGGGGGGCAGCAATAACTATGGCTACACCTTC.

Here the CDR3 DNA reads TGTGCCAGCAGCTTAGTAAACAGGGTCCGGACTGAAGCTTTCTTT. This translates into CASSLVNRVRTEAFF. This chain links TRBV11-2 with TRBJ1-1, with D perhaps matching TRBD1 (6 bases). This CDR3 region has 15 residues. Trimming took off 1 base at V and 5 bases at J, with 14 bases between the two ends. The germline gives CDR1 SGHAT, CDR2 FQNNGV.

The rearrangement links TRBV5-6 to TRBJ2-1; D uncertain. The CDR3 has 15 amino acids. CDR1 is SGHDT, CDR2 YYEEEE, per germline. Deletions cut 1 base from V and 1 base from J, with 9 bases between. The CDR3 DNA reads TGTGCCAGCAGCTTGTATCACGGATCCTACAATGAGCAGTTCTTC. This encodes CASSLYHGSYNEQFF. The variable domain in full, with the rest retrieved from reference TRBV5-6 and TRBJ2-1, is DAGVTQSPTHLIKTRGQQVTLRCSPKSGHDTVSWYQQALGQGPQFIFQYYEEEERQRGNFPDRFSGHQFPNYSSELNVNALLLGDSALYLCASSLYHGSYNEQFFGPGTRLTVL.

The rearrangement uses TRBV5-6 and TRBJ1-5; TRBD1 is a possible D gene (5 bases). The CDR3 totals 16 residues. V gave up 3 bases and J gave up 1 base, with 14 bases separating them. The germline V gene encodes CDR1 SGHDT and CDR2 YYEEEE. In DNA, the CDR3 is TGTGCCAGCAGCTACATGGGGGGGTTCAGCAATCAGCCCCAGCATTTT. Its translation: CASSYMGGFSNQPQHF.

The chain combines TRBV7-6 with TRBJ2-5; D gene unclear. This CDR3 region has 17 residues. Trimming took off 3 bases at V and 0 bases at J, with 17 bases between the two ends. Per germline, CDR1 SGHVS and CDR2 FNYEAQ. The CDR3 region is CASSLGRGGEDQETQYF. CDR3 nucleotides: TGTGCCAGCAGCTTGGGCCGAGGTGGCGAGGACCAAGAGACCCAGTACTTC.

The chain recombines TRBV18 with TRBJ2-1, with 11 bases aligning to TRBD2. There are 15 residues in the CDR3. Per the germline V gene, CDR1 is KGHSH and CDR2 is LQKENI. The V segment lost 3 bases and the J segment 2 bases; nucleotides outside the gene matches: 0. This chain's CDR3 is CASSPGLAAYNEQFF. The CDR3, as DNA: TGTGCCAGCTCACCGGGACTAGCGGCCTACAATGAGCAGTTCTTC. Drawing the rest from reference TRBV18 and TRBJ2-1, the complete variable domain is NAGVMQNPRHLVRRRGQEARLRCSPMKGHSHVYWYRQLPEEGLKFMVYLQKENIIDESGMPKERFSAEFPKEGPSILRIQQVVRGDSAAYFCASSPGLAAYNEQFFGPGTRLTVL.

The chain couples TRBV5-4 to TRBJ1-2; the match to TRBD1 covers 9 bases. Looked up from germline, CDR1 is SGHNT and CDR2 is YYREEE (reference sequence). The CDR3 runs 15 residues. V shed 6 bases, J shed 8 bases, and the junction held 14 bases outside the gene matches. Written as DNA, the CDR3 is TGTGCCAGCACCCTGACCGGACAGGGGTCTGGCGGCTACACCTTC. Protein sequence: CASTLTGQGSGGYTF.

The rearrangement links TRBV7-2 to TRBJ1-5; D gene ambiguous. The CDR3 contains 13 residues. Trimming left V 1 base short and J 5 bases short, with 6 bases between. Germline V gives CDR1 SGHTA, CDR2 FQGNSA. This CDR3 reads CASSLERYQPQHF. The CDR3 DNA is TGTGCCAGCAGCTTAGAGCGCTATCAGCCCCAGCATTTT.

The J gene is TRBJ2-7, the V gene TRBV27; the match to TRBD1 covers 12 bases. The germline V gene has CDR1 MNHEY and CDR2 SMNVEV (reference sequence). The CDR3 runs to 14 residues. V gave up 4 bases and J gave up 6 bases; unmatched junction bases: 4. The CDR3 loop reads CASSWGQGAGEQYF. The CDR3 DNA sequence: TGTGCCAGCAGTTGGGGACAGGGGGCTGGCGAGCAGTACTTC.